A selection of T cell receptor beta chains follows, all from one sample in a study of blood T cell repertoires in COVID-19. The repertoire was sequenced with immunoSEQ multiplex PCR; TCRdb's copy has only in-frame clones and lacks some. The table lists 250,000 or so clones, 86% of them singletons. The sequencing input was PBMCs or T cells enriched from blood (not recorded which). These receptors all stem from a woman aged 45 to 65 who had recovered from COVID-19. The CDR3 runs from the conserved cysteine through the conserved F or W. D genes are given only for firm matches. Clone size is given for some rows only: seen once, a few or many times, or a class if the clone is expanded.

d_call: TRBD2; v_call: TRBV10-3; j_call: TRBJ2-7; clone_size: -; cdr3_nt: TGTGCCATCAGTTCCACTAGCGGGAGGTACGAGCAGTACTTC; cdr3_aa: CAISSTSGRYEQYF
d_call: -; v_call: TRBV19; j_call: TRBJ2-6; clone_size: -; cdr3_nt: TGTGCCAGTAGTATAGCTCTACGTACTGGGGCCAACGTCCTGACTTTC; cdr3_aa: CASSIALRTGANVLTF
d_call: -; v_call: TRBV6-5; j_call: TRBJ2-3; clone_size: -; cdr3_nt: TGTGCCAGCAGTTCCCCCTCGGGGGGCACAGATACGCAGTATTTT; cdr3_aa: CASSSPSGGTDTQYF
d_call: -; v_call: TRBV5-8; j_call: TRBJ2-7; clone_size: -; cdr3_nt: TGTGCCAGCAGCTTGACAGGGAGGGACGAGCAGTACTTC; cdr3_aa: CASSLTGRDEQYF
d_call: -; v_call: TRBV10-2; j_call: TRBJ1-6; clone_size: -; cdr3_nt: TGCGCCAGCAGATCCCACGGGGATTTGGCTGGTTCACCCCTCCACTTT; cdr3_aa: CASRSHGDLAGSPLHF
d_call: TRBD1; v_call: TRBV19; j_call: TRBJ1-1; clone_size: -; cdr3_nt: TGTGCCAGTAGTGTCGACAGGGCCTCTTGGGCTTTCTTT; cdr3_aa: CASSVDRASWAFF
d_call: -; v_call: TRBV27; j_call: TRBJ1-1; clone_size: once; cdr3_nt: TGTGCCAGCAGTTTTTGGGGGCAAGGCACTGAAGCTTTCTTT; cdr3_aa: CASSFWGQGTEAFF
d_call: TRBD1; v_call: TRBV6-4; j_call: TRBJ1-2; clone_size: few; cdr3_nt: TGTGCCAGCAGTGGCGGGACAGCTTATGGCTACACCTTC; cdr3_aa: CASSGGTAYGYTF
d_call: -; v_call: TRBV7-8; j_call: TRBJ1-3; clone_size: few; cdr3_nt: TGTGCCAGCAGTTTAGCTTTGGGGGGAAGCTCTGGAAACACCATATATTTT; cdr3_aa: CASSLALGGSSGNTIYF
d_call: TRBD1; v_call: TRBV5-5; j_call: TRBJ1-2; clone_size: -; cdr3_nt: TGTGCCAGCAGCTTACAGGGGTCCCCCTATGGCTACACCTTC; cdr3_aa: CASSLQGSPYGYTF
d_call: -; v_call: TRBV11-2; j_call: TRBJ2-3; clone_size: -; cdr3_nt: TGTGCCAGCAGCTTTCGACAGGTTACAGATACGCAGTATTTT; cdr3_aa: CASSFRQVTDTQYF
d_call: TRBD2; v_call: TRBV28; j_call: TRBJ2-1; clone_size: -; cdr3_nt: TGTGCCAGCAGTCCCGTAGCGGGAGAAAGGGTGGATGAGCAGTTCTTC; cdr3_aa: CASSPVAGERVDEQFF
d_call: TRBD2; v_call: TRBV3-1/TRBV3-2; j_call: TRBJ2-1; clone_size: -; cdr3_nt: TGTGCCAGCAACCGAGGCGGGGGGGCCTACAATGAGCAGTTCTTC; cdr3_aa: CASNRGGGAYNEQFF
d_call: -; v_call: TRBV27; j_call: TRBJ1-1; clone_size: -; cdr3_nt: TGTGCCAGCAGACCCAGCGGACGGAGGAACACTGAAGCTTTCTTT; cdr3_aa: CASRPSGRRNTEAFF
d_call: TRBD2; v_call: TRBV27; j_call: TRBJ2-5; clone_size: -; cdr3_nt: TGTGCCAGCAGTCCAATCCTAGCGGGAGGGCCAGAGACCCAGTACTTC; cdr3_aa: CASSPILAGGPETQYF
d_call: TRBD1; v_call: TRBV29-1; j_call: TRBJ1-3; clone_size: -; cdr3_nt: TGCAGCGTCTTAGGACAGGGGGCCATCGACACCATATATTTT; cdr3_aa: CSVLGQGAIDTIYF